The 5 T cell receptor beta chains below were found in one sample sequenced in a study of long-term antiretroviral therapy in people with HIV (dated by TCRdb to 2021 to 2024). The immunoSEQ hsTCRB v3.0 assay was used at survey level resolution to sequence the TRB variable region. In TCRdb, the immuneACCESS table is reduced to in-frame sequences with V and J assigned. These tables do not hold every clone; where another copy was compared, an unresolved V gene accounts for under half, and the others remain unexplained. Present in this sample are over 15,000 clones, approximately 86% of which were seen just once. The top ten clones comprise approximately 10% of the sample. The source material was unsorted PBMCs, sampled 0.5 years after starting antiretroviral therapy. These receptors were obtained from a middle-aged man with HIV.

CDR3 DNA: TGTGCCAGCAGTCTGGACAGGGCGGAAGCTTTCTTT. Its protein is CASSLDRAEAFF. This chain uses TRBV6-1 with TRBJ1-1; 8 nucleotides agree with TRBD1. There are 12 residues in the CDR3. CDR1 MNHNS and CDR2 SASEGT come from the germline V gene. Germline trimming cut 5 bases from V and 8 bases from J; bases unmatched to any gene: 4.

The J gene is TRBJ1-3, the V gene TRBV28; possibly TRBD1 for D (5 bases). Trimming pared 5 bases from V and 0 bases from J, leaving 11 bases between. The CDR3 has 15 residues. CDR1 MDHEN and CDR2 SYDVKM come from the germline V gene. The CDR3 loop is CASSMGLSSGNTIYF. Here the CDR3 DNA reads TGTGCCAGCAGTATGGGACTGAGCTCTGGAAACACCATATATTTT. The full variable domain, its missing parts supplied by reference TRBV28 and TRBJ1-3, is DVKVTQSSRYLVKRTGEKVFLECVQDMDHENMFWYRQDPGLGLRLIYFSYDVKMKEKGDIPEGYSVSREKKERFSLILESASTNQTSMYLCASSMGLSSGNTIYFGEGSWLTVV.

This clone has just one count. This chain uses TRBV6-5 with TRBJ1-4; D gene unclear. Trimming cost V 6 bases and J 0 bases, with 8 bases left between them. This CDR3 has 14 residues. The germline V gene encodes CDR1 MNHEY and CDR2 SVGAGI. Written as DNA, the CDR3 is TGTGCCAGCAGCTCAGGAGCAACTAATGAAAAACTGTTTTTT. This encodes CASSSGATNEKLFF.

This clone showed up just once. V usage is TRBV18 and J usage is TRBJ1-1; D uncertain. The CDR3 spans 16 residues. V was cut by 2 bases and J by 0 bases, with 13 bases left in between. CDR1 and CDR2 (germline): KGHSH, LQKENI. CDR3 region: CASSPGVGTMNTEAFF. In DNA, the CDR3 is TGTGCCAGCTCACCAGGTGTAGGAACCATGAACACTGAAGCTTTCTTT. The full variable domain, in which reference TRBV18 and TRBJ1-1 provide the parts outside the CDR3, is NAGVMQNPRHLVRRRGQEARLRCSPMKGHSHVYWYRQLPEEGLKFMVYLQKENIIDESGMPKERFSAEFPKEGPSILRIQQVVRGDSAAYFCASSPGVGTMNTEAFFGQGTRLTVV.

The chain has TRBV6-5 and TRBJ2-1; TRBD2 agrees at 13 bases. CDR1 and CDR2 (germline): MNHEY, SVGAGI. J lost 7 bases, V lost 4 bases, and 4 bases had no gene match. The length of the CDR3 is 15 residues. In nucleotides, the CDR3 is TGTGCCAGCAGTTCTAGACTAGCGGGGGGAAATGAGCAGTTCTTC. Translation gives CASSSRLAGGNEQFF.